The 21 T cell receptor beta chains listed next were all sequenced from one sample in a study of blood T cell repertoires in COVID-19. Sequencing was performed with immunoSEQ multiplex PCR; in TCRdb, only in-frame clones are kept and a portion is missing. The sample shows roughly 91,000 clones, around 80% of them seen only once. The sequencing input was peripheral blood. The receptors originated from a woman of 80 years or more with acute or convalescent COVID-19.

Only one count was recorded for this clone. The chain employs TRBV3-1 (or the pseudogene TRBV3-2) and TRBJ1-4; the D is unclear. Trimming removed 4 bases from V and 8 bases from J, with 8 bases in between. Looked up from germline, CDR1 is LGHDT and CDR2 is YNNKEL (reference sequence). The CDR3 has 12 residues. The CDR3 DNA reads TGTGCCAGCAGCCCGAGACAAGAAAAACTGTTTTTT. It codes for CASSPRQEKLFF.

This chain links TRBV3-1 (or the pseudogene TRBV3-2) with TRBJ2-2; no clear D. Germline V CDR1 and CDR2: LGHDT, YNNKEL (reference sequence). The CDR3 has 12 residues. V was cut by 6 bases and J by 5 bases, with 7 bases left in between. CDR3 DNA sequence: TGTGCCAGCAGACATCTTACCGGGGAGCTGTTTTTT. Its translation: CASRHLTGELFF.

This clone was seen only once. Different DNA sequences within this sample yield the same CDR3. The rearrangement links TRBV5-1 to TRBJ2-3; D call uncertain. Trimming took 3 bases from V and 6 from J, leaving 5 bases between them. The length of the CDR3 is 11 residues. CDR1 and CDR2 (germline): SGHRS, YFSETQ. The CDR3 spells CASSSADTQYF. The CDR3 nucleotides are TGCGCCAGCAGCTCCGCGGATACGCAGTATTTT.

This sequence joins TRBV5-8 and TRBJ1-5, with D perhaps matching TRBD1 (6 bases). V was cut by 2 bases and J by 5 bases, with 17 bases left in between. Germline CDR1 and CDR2: SGHTS and YDEGEE. The CDR3 covers 16 residues. CDR3 DNA sequence: TGTGCCAGCAGCTTTTATTCCGGGACAACATATCAGCCCCAGCATTTT. Its protein product is CASSFYSGTTYQPQHF.

The chain couples TRBV6-1 to TRBJ2-1; D is unclear. CDR3 length: 12 residues. Germline V gene data show CDR1 as MNHNS and CDR2 as SASEGT. Between the trimmed V and J ends, which lost 8 bases and 7 bases, there was a span of 12 bases. The CDR3 DNA reads TGTGCCAGCTCCGAATTCGCGAATGAGCAGTTCTTC. This encodes CASSEFANEQFF.

J is TRBJ1-1 and V is TRBV11-2; 8 nucleotides agree with TRBD1. From germline, CDR1 is SGHAT and CDR2 FQNNGV. The CDR3 consists of 15 residues. Trimming at V came to 5 bases and at J to 10 bases, leaving 15 bases not matched to a gene. CDR3 loop: CASSHLGGQAGIAFF. The CDR3, as DNA: TGTGCCAGCAGCCACTTGGGGGGACAGGCAGGAATAGCTTTCTTT.

The V and J genes are TRBV12-3 or TRBV12-4 and TRBJ2-2; maybe TRBD2 (5 bases). The V end lost 7 bases, the J end lost 8 bases, and 14 bases lay between the germline ends. The CDR3 loop spans 13 amino acids. CDR3 amino acids: CASNLRRRGELFF. DNA for the CDR3: TGTGCCAGCAATCTTAGGAGGAGAGGGGAGCTGTTTTTT.

The chain carries TRBV28 and TRBJ2-7; 8 bases agree with TRBD1. Germline CDR1 and CDR2: MDHEN and SYDVKM. V dropped 5 bases and J dropped 0; count of bases not matched to a gene: 6. This CDR3 has 15 residues. Here the CDR3 DNA reads TGTGCCAGCAGTCTCCGACAGGGGTACTCCTACGAGCAGTACTTC. It is translated as CASSLRQGYSYEQYF.

The V and J genes are TRBV18 and TRBJ2-1; D is unresolved. Trimming shortened V by 3 bases and J by 6 bases, and 9 bases separated the two germline ends. Germline V lookup: CDR1 KGHSH, CDR2 LQKENI. The CDR3 totals 13 residues. The CDR3 sequence: CASSPSRGNEQFF. The CDR3 DNA reads TGTGCCAGCTCACCGTCGAGAGGCAATGAGCAGTTCTTC.

Points on this clone: A read error may explain this, as a much larger clone is one base away. V gene TRBV11-2 combines with J gene TRBJ2-2; unclear D gene. Trimming left V 1 base short and J 6 bases short, with 3 bases between. CDR3 length: 12 residues. CDR1 is SGHAT, CDR2 FQNNGV, per germline. CDR3 in DNA: TGTGCCAGCAGCTTAGTCGCCGGGGAGCTGTTTTTT. It is translated as CASSLVAGELFF.

V and J are TRBV9 and TRBJ1-2; TRBD1 is a possible D gene (5 bases). The V and J ends lost 4 bases and 4 bases respectively, with 20 bases between them. The CDR3 length is 16 residues. Germline lookup yields CDR1 SGDLS and CDR2 YYNGEE. The CDR3 loop reads CASSPLAGGDFYGYTF. For the CDR3, the DNA is TGTGCCAGCAGCCCCCTCGCGGGGGGGGACTTCTATGGCTACACCTTC. Filled out from reference TRBV9 and TRBJ1-2, the complete variable domain reads DSGVTQTPKHLITATGQRVTLRCSPRSGDLSVYWYQQSLDQGLQFLIQYYNGEERAKGNILERFSAQQFPDLHSELNLSSLELGDSALYFCASSPLAGGDFYGYTFGSGTRLTVV.

The rearrangement links TRBV5-6 to TRBJ1-2; D gene uncertain. Looked up from germline, CDR1 is SGHDT and CDR2 is YYEEEE. V gave up 2 bases and J gave up 7 bases, with 12 bases separating them. There are 13 residues in the CDR3. CDR3 in DNA: TGTGCCAGCAGCTTAGCGGGAAAGAGTGGCTACACCTTC. Its translation: CASSLAGKSGYTF.

The chain couples TRBV28 to TRBJ1-5; the match to TRBD1 covers 8 bases. CDR1 MDHEN and CDR2 SYDVKM come from the germline V gene. The CDR3 contains 16 residues. J gave up 7 bases and V 6 bases, and 14 bases lay outside the gene matches. The CDR3 DNA follows: TGTGCCAGCAGAAACTCAGGGGGCCGAATCAGGCAGCCCCAGCATTTT. Its protein is CASRNSGGRIRQPQHF.

The rearrangement uses TRBV20-1 and TRBJ1-6; TRBD1 is a possible D gene (6 bases). Per germline, CDR1 DFQATT and CDR2 SNEGSKA (reference sequence). The ends were cut back, 3 bases at V and 7 bases at J, with 10 bases in the middle. The CDR3 has 13 residues. The CDR3 sequence: CSASAGVNSPLHF. Written as DNA, the CDR3 is TGCAGTGCTAGTGCAGGGGTCAATTCACCCCTCCACTTT.

This rearrangement joins TRBV5-1 to TRBJ1-6; 11 positions agree with TRBD1. The V gene's germline CDR1 is SGHRS and CDR2 YFSETQ. The CDR3 consists of 17 residues. With V trimmed by 0 bases and J by 10 bases, 9 bases remained unmatched. CDR3 sequence: CASSLDTPGQGVSPLHF. The CDR3 region has the DNA TGCGCCAGCAGCTTGGATACACCGGGACAGGGGGTCTCACCCCTCCACTTT. The full variable domain, rest sourced from reference TRBV5-1 and TRBJ1-6, is KAGVTQTPRYLIKTRGQQVTLSCSPISGHRSVSWYQQTPGQGLQFLFEYFSETQRNKGNFPGRFSGRQFSNSRSEMNVSTLELGDSALYLCASSLDTPGQGVSPLHFGNGTRLTVT.

In its sample, this clone was seen a few times. The chain is built from TRBV19 and TRBJ1-2; D possibly corresponds to TRBD1 (5 bases). V was pared by 6 bases and J by 8 bases, with 19 bases between. There are 14 residues in the CDR3. Germline V gene sequence: CDR1 LNHDA, CDR2 SQIVND (reference sequence). CDR3 nucleotide sequence: TGTGCCAGTAGCTACTCCTCGGGGGAGGGAGGCTACACCTTC. This sequence encodes CASSYSSGEGGYTF.

The chain links TRBV25-1 to TRBJ1-1; D perhaps matches TRBD1 (5 bases). Per the germline V gene, CDR1 is MGHDK and CDR2 is SYGVNS. CDR3 length: 13 residues. Trimming left V 10 bases short and J 1 base short, with 13 bases between. The DNA for the CDR3 is TGTGCCACCCAGGGACTTGGGAACACTGAAGCTTTCTTT. It encodes CATQGLGNTEAFF.

This chain links TRBV6-1 with TRBJ1-5; TRBD1 matches 8 bases. Germline V lookup: CDR1 MNHNS, CDR2 SASEGT. The CDR3 spans 16 residues. The V gene end was trimmed by 4 bases and the J gene end by 1 base; junction bases not matched to a gene: 6. The DNA of the CDR3 is TGTGCCAGCAGTGGACCGACAGGGGCCAGCAATCAGCCCCAGCATTTT. Its translation: CASSGPTGASNQPQHF.

V is TRBV3-1 (or the pseudogene TRBV3-2) and J is TRBJ1-5, with a possible D match to TRBD1 (5 bases). The CDR3 covers 15 residues. Germline CDR1 is LGHDT and CDR2 is YNNKEL (reference sequence). V lost 1 base, J lost 7 bases, and 14 bases lay in between. The CDR3 coding sequence is TGTGCCAGCAGCCAAGGGGTAGGGGAAAGCCAGCCCCAGCATTTT. This sequence encodes CASSQGVGESQPQHF.

This clone was detected a few times. The DNA of the CDR3 is TGTGCCAGTAGTCAAGATCGCAGGGGGGACAATCAGCCCCAGCATTTT. It codes for CASSQDRRGDNQPQHF. V usage is TRBV19 and J usage is TRBJ1-5; 7 bases line up with TRBD1. This CDR3 spans 16 amino acids. J gave up 3 bases and V 5 bases, and 10 bases lay outside the gene matches. Germline V gene data show CDR1 as LNHDA and CDR2 as SQIVND (reference sequence).

V usage is TRBV2 and J usage is TRBJ1-4, with a tentative D call TRBD1 (6 bases). Germline CDR1 SNHLY, CDR2 FYNNEI. Deletions cut 8 bases from V and 8 bases from J, with 18 bases between. This CDR3 contains 14 residues. The CDR3 DNA sequence: TGTGCCAGCGGAACACAGGGAGTGAAGGAAAAACTGTTTTTT. Translating it yields CASGTQGVKEKLFF.